The clone carrying this TCR beta chain was seen at least ten times. J was trimmed by 4 bases and V by 5 bases; bases with no gene match: 7. Germline V CDR1 and CDR2: SGHVS, FQNEAQ. The CDR3 is 14 residues long. These data belong to a study of T cell repertoires in cytomegalovirus infection. In the study overall: Indications came from public TCR beta signatures; they pointed to CMV infection and to a matching HLA type.

TCRdb processed the reads anew with MiXCR; each CDR3 protein has one entry. This sample has 60,000 to 75,000 distinct CDR3 sequences, with 4% found just once. The chain uses TRBV7-8 and TRBJ2-7, with TRBD1 identical over 8 bases. Sequenced material: PBMCs. The TCR comes from a human donor in good health (CMV status not recorded). Some clones in this sample may be carry-over from other donors' samples. CDR3 nucleotide sequence: TGTGCCAGCAGCCAAGGACAGGGTCGGTACGAGCAGTACGTC. It specifies CASSQGQGRYEQYV.